The 13 T cell receptor beta chains given below trace back to one sample, sequenced in a study of shared clonotypes between healthy human individuals. The naive CD8 population came from CD45RO-negative cells selected for CCR7, without terminally differentiated effector memory CD45RA+ cells. Here immunoSEQ multiplex PCR was the method, and the copy in TCRdb shows in-frame clones only, minus some. The repertoire holds about 2,200,000 clones, with approximately 94% as singletons. The sequencing sample was made of naive CD8+ T cells from PBMCs. The receptors originated from a young man in good health. Some clones in this sample may be carry-over from other donors' samples.

With regard to this clone: This same CDR3 is encoded by further DNA sequences in the sample. V gene TRBV13 combines with J gene TRBJ2-1, with D perhaps matching TRBD2 (6 bases). The CDR3 contains 13 residues. V was trimmed by 5 bases and J by 6 bases, leaving 11 bases between them. CDR1 and CDR2 (germline): PRHDT, FYEKMQ (reference sequence). The CDR3 nucleotides read TGTGCCAGCAGCCTGGGACTGGCCAATGAGCAGTTCTTC. The encoded protein is CASSLGLANEQFF.

Points on this clone: In the same sample, other DNA sequences code for this CDR3. The CDR3 nucleotides are TGTGCCAGCAGTTTGCTAGCGGGTTACAATGAGCAGTTCTTC. It is translated as CASSLLAGYNEQFF. The chain links TRBV28 to TRBJ2-1; the match to TRBD2 covers 8 bases. CDR1 and CDR2 from the germline V gene are MDHEN and SYDVKM. The CDR3 has 14 residues. V lost 3 bases and J lost 4; bases outside the gene matches: 2.

The chain is built from TRBV27 and TRBJ2-7; D is perhaps TRBD2 (6 bases). The germline V and J ends were trimmed by 1 base and 2 bases, with 15 bases remaining between them. Germline lookup yields CDR1 MNHEY and CDR2 SMNVEV (reference sequence). The CDR3 sequence is 16 residues long. The CDR3 loop is CASSLLSGLGPYEQYF. The DNA of the CDR3 is TGTGCCAGCAGTTTATTATCGGGACTTGGTCCCTACGAGCAGTACTTC.

This rearrangement joins TRBV28 to TRBJ2-4, with a possible D match to TRBD1 (6 bases). Trimming stripped 6 bases from V and 4 bases from J, with 13 bases between. The CDR3 has 14 residues. Germline CDR1 MDHEN, CDR2 SYDVKM. In DNA, the CDR3 is TGTGCCAGCAGGTACCGGGACACAAAAAACATTCAGTACTTC. Translation gives CASRYRDTKNIQYF.

V and J are TRBV13 and TRBJ2-3; perhaps TRBD1 as D (6 bases). V was trimmed by 5 bases and J by 3 bases, leaving 18 bases between them. CDR1 is PRHDT, CDR2 FYEKMQ, per germline (reference sequence). There are 16 residues in the CDR3. CDR3 bases: TGTGCCAGCAGCCCGGTAGGGTCAGGGGTGACAGATACGCAGTATTTT. Its protein product is CASSPVGSGVTDTQYF.

This clone was detected once. The V and J genes are TRBV27 and TRBJ2-7; D might be TRBD2 (6 bases). Trimming pared 1 base from V and 9 bases from J, leaving 13 bases between. This CDR3 is 13 amino acids long. CDR1 is MNHEY and CDR2 is SMNVEV in the germline V gene (reference sequence). For the CDR3, the DNA is TGTGCCAGCAGTTTATTGGGGGGAGTGGGGCAGTACTTC. Residues: CASSLLGGVGQYF.

The rearrangement joins TRBV2 to TRBJ1-2; D might be TRBD1 (5 bases). Trimming cost V 6 bases and J 4 bases, with 15 bases left between them. This CDR3 region has 14 residues. Germline V CDR1 and CDR2: SNHLY, FYNNEI. The CDR3 spells CASRGVLASYGYTF. CDR3 DNA sequence: TGTGCCAGCAGGGGGGTCCTGGCCTCCTATGGCTACACCTTC.

The chain carries TRBV5-6 and TRBJ2-5; 7 positions match TRBD2. Germline V CDR1 and CDR2: SGHDT, YYEEEE. This CDR3 spans 14 amino acids. Trimming took 0 bases from V and 5 from J; bases not matched to a gene: 4. CDR3 amino acids: CASSLGGSGETQYF. CDR3 DNA: TGTGCCAGCAGCTTGGGCGGGAGCGGGGAGACCCAGTACTTC.

V usage is TRBV27 and J usage is TRBJ1-2; 9 bases align to TRBD1. The V and J ends lost 4 bases and 2 bases, in that order; junction bases with no gene match: 8. This CDR3 region has 16 residues. From germline, CDR1 is MNHEY and CDR2 SMNVEV (reference sequence). CDR3: CASSSDAGTGNYGYTF. In nucleotides, the CDR3 is TGTGCCAGCAGTTCCGATGCCGGGACAGGGAACTATGGCTACACCTTC.

CDR3: CASSKGGYTEAFF. CDR3 nucleotides: TGTGCCAGCAGCAAGGGAGGGTACACTGAAGCTTTCTTT. The chain joins TRBV11-2 to TRBJ1-1; D call uncertain. Germline loops: CDR1 SGHAT, CDR2 FQNNGV. Trimming shortened V by 5 bases and J by 3 bases, and 10 bases separated the two germline ends. The CDR3 runs 13 residues. The whole variable domain, remainder taken from reference TRBV11-2 and TRBJ1-1, is EAGVAQSPRYKIIEKRQSVAFWCNPISGHATLYWYQQILGQGPKLLIQFQNNGVVDDSQLPKDRFSAERLKGVDSTLKIQPAKLEDSAVYLCASSKGGYTEAFFGQGTRLTVV.

The rearrangement joins TRBV10-3 to TRBJ2-2; 13 bases match TRBD2. Trimming at V came to 3 bases and at J to 5 bases, leaving 6 bases not matched to a gene. In germline, CDR1 is ENHRY, CDR2 SYGVKD. CDR3 size: 17 residues. CDR3 region: CAISEPGLAGRTGELFF. CDR3 bases: TGTGCCATCAGTGAACCGGGACTAGCGGGAAGAACCGGGGAGCTGTTTTTT.

Note on this clone: Within the sample, other DNA sequences also encode this same CDR3. V usage is TRBV5-4 and J usage is TRBJ2-7; tentative D call: TRBD2 (6 bases). The V end was cut by 0 bases, the J end by 3 bases, with 10 bases between. This CDR3 region has 14 residues. Per the germline V gene, CDR1 is SGHNT and CDR2 is YYREEE (reference sequence). The DNA for the CDR3 is TGTGCCAGCAGCTTGGGTCTGGGGGGCTACGAGCAGTACTTC. This gives the protein CASSLGLGGYEQYF.

The chain links TRBV19 to TRBJ1-2; D unresolved. The CDR3 covers 9 residues. Germline-derived CDR1 and CDR2 are LNHDA and SQIVND (reference sequence). Deletions cut 11 bases from V and 8 bases from J, with 9 bases between. CDR3 bases: TGTGCCCGTATGGAAGGCTACACCTTC. Its translation is CARMEGYTF.